The 17 T cell receptor beta chains below come from one sample, sequenced in a study of T cells in Graves' hyperthyroidism and ophthalmopathy. From RNA transcripts, TCR beta CDR3 regions were amplified. HTBI primers drove first-round RT-PCR of the TCR CDR3. TCRdb reprocessed the multiplex PCR reads via MiXCR and lists one record per CDR3 protein. The sample yields approximately 360,000 distinct CDR3 sequences, 20% to 25% seen once. Sequencing was performed on blood. These receptor sequences come from a man aged 50-59 years with Graves' hyperthyroidism.

This clonotype was observed at least ten times. This sequence joins TRBV7-3 and TRBJ2-1; D uncertain. V gave up 2 bases and J gave up 5 bases, with 10 bases separating them. Germline loops: CDR1 SGHTA, CDR2 FQGTGA. This CDR3 spans 14 amino acids. CDR3 in DNA: TGTGCCAGCAGCTTAGCGTGGGGTAACAATGAGCAGTTCTTC. Protein: CASSLAWGNNEQFF.

The rearrangement joins TRBV20-1 to TRBJ1-5, with D possibly TRBD1 on 5 matching bases. The CDR3 consists of 13 residues. Germline V CDR1 and CDR2: DFQATT, SNEGSKA (reference sequence). V was pared by 1 base and J by 6 bases, with 10 bases between. This CDR3 is CSARGQSGQPQHF. The CDR3 coding sequence is TGCAGTGCTAGAGGACAGTCTGGTCAGCCCCAGCATTTT.

The chain carries TRBV20-1 and TRBJ1-1; D is ambiguous. The CDR3 is 17 residues long. V lost 3 bases to trimming and J lost 0 bases, with 20 bases between them. Germline V gene lookup returns CDR1 DFQATT and CDR2 SNEGSKA (reference sequence). The CDR3 region is CSASYGLLKRMNTEAFF. The CDR3 DNA follows: TGCAGTGCTAGCTACGGACTCCTGAAGCGGATGAACACTGAAGCTTTCTTT.

This rearrangement joins TRBV2 to TRBJ1-2; 10 bases agree with TRBD1. J lost 4 bases, V lost 7 bases, and 6 bases had no gene match. The CDR3 has 14 residues. The germline CDR1 and CDR2 sequences are SNHLY and FYNNEI. The CDR3 loop reads CASKTGTGAYGYTF. The CDR3 DNA reads TGTGCCAGCAAAACCGGGACAGGGGCCTATGGCTACACCTTC.

The V call is TRBV20-1, the J call TRBJ2-1, with TRBD1 identical over 9 bases. The germline V gene encodes CDR1 DFQATT and CDR2 SNEGSKA (reference sequence). Losses at the gene ends were 7 bases for V and 9 bases for J; bases not matched to a gene: 13. The CDR3 has 14 residues. CDR3: CSVPGTGRGGEQFF. The CDR3 DNA reads TGCAGTGTTCCAGGGACAGGGAGGGGTGGTGAGCAGTTCTTC.

The rearrangement links TRBV3-1 to TRBJ1-1; a weak D match, TRBD1 (5 bases). V dropped 6 bases and J dropped 2 bases, with 13 bases sitting between them. The germline V gene has CDR1 LGHDT and CDR2 YNNKEL (reference sequence). The CDR3 runs 14 residues. CDR3 amino acids: CASSQQGYNTEAFF. The DNA of the CDR3 is TGTGCCAGCAGTCAGCAGGGATATAACACTGAAGCTTTCTTT. The full variable domain, rest sourced from reference TRBV3-1 and TRBJ1-1, is DTAVSQTPKYLVTQMGNDKSIKCEQNLGHDTMYWYKQDSKKFLKIMFSYNNKELIINETVPNRFSPKSPDKAHLNLHINSLELGDSAVYFCASSQQGYNTEAFFGQGTRLTVV.

The chain combines TRBV7-3 with TRBJ2-6, with TRBD1 matching over 7 bases. V was clipped by 1 base and J by 0 bases; unmatched bases: 6. Germline V gene sequence: CDR1 SGHTA, CDR2 FQGTGA. The CDR3 has 18 amino acids. Here the CDR3 reads CASSLITGASSGANVLTF. The CDR3 nucleotides read TGTGCCAGCAGCTTAATCACAGGGGCGAGCTCTGGGGCCAACGTCCTGACTTTC.

This clonotype showed up many times. V and J are TRBV7-9 and TRBJ2-1, with D unresolved. Germline CDR1 and CDR2: SEHNR and FQNEAQ (reference sequence). The CDR3 extends over 13 amino acids. Trimming stripped 3 bases from V and 10 bases from J, with 13 bases between. The CDR3 nucleotides read TGTGCCAGCAGCTTGGCAGGAAGGGTCGAGCAGTTCTTC. Its translation is CASSLAGRVEQFF.

This clonotype appeared a few times. The chain has TRBV5-8 and TRBJ1-1; no clear D. There are 13 residues in the CDR3. CDR1 is SGHTS, CDR2 YDEGEE, per germline. V gave up 4 bases and J gave up 6 bases, with 13 bases separating them. The CDR3 reads CASSATVGPEAFF. As DNA, the CDR3 is TGTGCCAGCAGCGCCACAGTCGGACCTGAAGCTTTCTTT.

This clonotype showed up just a few times. The chain is built from TRBV29-1 and TRBJ2-7; D is perhaps TRBD2 (6 bases). The germline V gene encodes CDR1 SQVTM and CDR2 ANQGSEA. Between the trimmed V and J ends, which lost 2 bases and 0 bases, there was a span of 11 bases. This CDR3 has 14 residues. The CDR3 reads CSVEWRALSYEQYF. In nucleotides, the CDR3 is TGCAGCGTTGAATGGAGGGCGCTCTCCTACGAGCAGTACTTC.

The J gene is TRBJ2-3, the V gene TRBV28; D uncertain. Trimming left V 3 bases short and J 7 bases short, with 8 bases between. Germline-derived CDR1 and CDR2 are MDHEN and SYDVKM. The CDR3 is made up of 12 amino acids. CDR3 sequence (DNA): TGTGCCAGCAGTTTTTTACCGCATACGCAGTATTTT. It specifies CASSFLPHTQYF.

This chain joins TRBV6-1 and TRBJ2-3; TRBD2 aligns across 13 bases. Germline loops: CDR1 MNHNS, CDR2 SASEGT. The CDR3 loop spans 20 amino acids. The ends lost 4 bases at V and 4 bases at J; junction bases unmatched: 17. The CDR3 sequence: CASSGRTSGRATRGPDTQYF. The CDR3 nucleotides read TGTGCCAGCAGTGGCCGCACTAGCGGGAGGGCCACCAGGGGGCCAGATACGCAGTATTTT.

In its sample, this clonotype was seen many times. The V and J genes are TRBV9 and TRBJ1-2; D is unclear. The CDR3 runs to 14 residues. Germline CDR1 and CDR2: SGDLS and YYNGEE. The V and J ends lost 7 bases and 2 bases respectively, with 15 bases between them. The CDR3 coding sequence is TGTGCCAGCGGTAAGGCACACTTAAACTATGGCTACACCTTC. This codes for CASGKAHLNYGYTF.

The J gene is TRBJ1-5, the V gene TRBV6-2 or TRBV6-3; a possible D gene is TRBD1 (5 bases). Trimming removed 7 bases at V and 4 bases at J, with 11 bases between. The CDR3 contains 13 residues. From germline, CDR1 is MNHEY and CDR2 SVGEGT. CDR3 residues: CASTGDRNQPQHF. The CDR3 DNA sequence: TGTGCCAGCACGGGGGATAGGAATCAGCCCCAGCATTTT.

V is TRBV7-9 and J is TRBJ2-1; D gene ambiguous. The length of the CDR3 is 13 residues. Trimming took 0 bases from V and 9 from J, leaving 9 bases between them. Per germline, CDR1 SEHNR and CDR2 FQNEAQ (reference sequence). CDR3 sequence: CASSLAIVGEQFF. In nucleotides, the CDR3 is TGTGCCAGCAGCTTAGCCATCGTAGGTGAGCAGTTCTTC.

This clonotype came up a few times. The V and J genes are TRBV7-9 and TRBJ2-7; the match to TRBD1 covers 11 bases. Germline V gene sequence: CDR1 SEHNR, CDR2 FQNEAQ (reference sequence). The CDR3 is made up of 14 amino acids. V was pared by 8 bases and J by 4 bases, with 7 bases of the junction left unmatched. The CDR3 DNA reads TGTGCCAGCCATTTGGGACAGGGGGAATACGAGCAGTACTTC. Protein product: CASHLGQGEYEQYF.

This clonotype was seen at least ten times. The chain has TRBV11-3 and TRBJ2-7; 15 bases map to TRBD2. Germline V gene sequence: CDR1 SGHNT, CDR2 YENEEA. The CDR3 is 18 residues long. V was pared by 3 bases and J by 3 bases, with 9 bases of the junction left unmatched. CDR3 amino acids: CASSFGLAGGPLDYEQYF. In DNA form, the CDR3 reads TGTGCCAGCAGCTTTGGACTAGCGGGAGGGCCATTGGACTACGAGCAGTACTTC. Variable domain in full (rest from reference TRBV11-3 and TRBJ2-7): EAGVVQSPRYKIIEKKQPVAFWCNPISGHNTLYWYLQNLGQGPELLIRYENEEAVDDSQLPKDRFSAERLKGVDSTLKIQPAELGDSAVYLCASSFGLAGGPLDYEQYFGPGTRLTVT.